This record looks at one T cell receptor (beta chain) sequence and its context. The record originates from a study of blood T cell repertoires in COVID-19. Study-wide background: The analysed material was cDNA or gDNA that came from T cells, B-cell-depleted T cells, or PBMCs.

This CDR3 spans 14 amino acids. With 6 bases removed from V and 0 bases from J, the gap between germline ends came to 9 bases. CDR1 is SQVTM, CDR2 ANQGSEA, per germline. Per the original methods: Estimated nucleated cell counts came from reference gene primer amplification. Generated by immunoSEQ multiplex PCR, the TCRdb table keeps only in-frame clones and is missing some. The DNA was the basis for D and trimming; V, J and clone size are from that table. Of 150,000 to 200,000 clones in the sample, 80% to 90% were seen once. The sequence was obtained from an older woman with COVID-19, enrolled during active disease. The sequenced sample consisted of peripheral blood. The chain recombines TRBV29-1 with TRBJ1-6; no reliable D call. CDR3 DNA: TGCAGCGTGGCGGGTAGCTCCTATAATTCACCCCTCCACTTT. Residues: CSVAGSSYNSPLHF.